Presented here are 20 T cell receptor beta chains from one specimen sequenced in a study of blood T cells in healthy people across ages. Sample-barcoded 5' priming and a J-beta primer mix drove a second PCR of about 6 to 12 cycles. TCRdb recomputed calls from the 5' RACE reads with MiXCR, one row per CDR3 protein. The profile shows around 1,500,000 distinct CDR3 sequences, about 30% of them singletons. Input material: blood. The receptor source for this set is a woman aged 25-40 years in good health.

This clonotype has more than one count but fewer than ten. This rearrangement joins TRBV12-3 or TRBV12-4 to TRBJ2-1; 13 positions match TRBD2. The length of the CDR3 is 14 residues. V shed 8 bases and J 7 bases; nucleotides not matched to a gene: 5. As DNA, the CDR3 is TGTGCCAGCTTTAGGACTAGCGGGAGTAATGAGCAGTTCTTC. This encodes CASFRTSGSNEQFF.

This sequence joins TRBV6-5 and TRBJ2-4, with 8 bases aligning to TRBD1. With V trimmed by 4 bases and J by 0 bases, 5 bases remained unmatched. CDR3 length: 16 residues. Germline V gene lookup returns CDR1 MNHEY and CDR2 SVGAGI. CDR3 DNA: TGTGCCAGCAGTTCCGACAGGGGTAAAGCCAAAAACATTCAGTACTTC. This gives the protein CASSSDRGKAKNIQYF.

Details on this clonotype: A much larger clone lies one base from this, so it may be a read error. The V gene is TRBV10-1, the J gene TRBJ2-1; 8 bases are shared with TRBD2. The CDR3 is 16 residues long. The germline gives CDR1 WNHNN, CDR2 SYGVQD (reference sequence). The CDR3 sequence is CASSELLAAPYNGQFF. CDR3 coding DNA: TGCGCCAGCAGTGAGTTACTAGCGGCCCCCTACAATGGGCAGTTCTTC.

The V gene is TRBV20-1, the J gene TRBJ1-2; no definite D call. The length of the CDR3 is 13 residues. Trimming pared 0 bases from V and 12 bases from J, leaving 17 bases between. Germline V gives CDR1 DFQATT, CDR2 SNEGSKA (reference sequence). The CDR3, as DNA: TGCAGTGCTAGAGATCTTAATGGGGTGGGCGACACCTTC. Its translation is CSARDLNGVGDTF.

The sample holds a few counts of this clonotype. The rearrangement links TRBV19 to TRBJ2-3; D remains unclear. V was cut by 9 bases and J by 2 bases, with 9 bases left in between. Germline V gene data show CDR1 as LNHDA and CDR2 as SQIVND (reference sequence). CDR3 length: 12 residues. Here the CDR3 reads CASSDATDTQYF. The CDR3 DNA reads as TGTGCCAGCAGTGACGCCACAGATACGCAGTATTTT.

This chain's CDR3 is CASSYNIPGGGNQPQHF. The CDR3 coding sequence is TGTGCCAGCAGTTACAATATTCCAGGGGGCGGCAATCAGCCCCAGCATTTT. The chain carries TRBV6-5 and TRBJ1-5; 8 bases line up with TRBD1. CDR3 length: 17 residues. Germline lookup yields CDR1 MNHEY and CDR2 SVGAGI. V was clipped by 2 bases and J by 2 bases; unmatched bases: 8.

This clonotype was seen just once. A clone one base away is much larger, so this may be a read error. V usage is TRBV7-7 and J usage is TRBJ2-1; the match to TRBD2 covers 7 bases. The germline CDR1 and CDR2 sequences are SSHAT and FNYEAQ (reference sequence). With V trimmed by 5 bases and J by 13 bases, 17 bases remained unmatched. The length of the CDR3 is 15 residues. CDR3 in amino acids: CASSPTPTPGGTQFF. CDR3 nucleotides: TGTGCCAGCAGCCCTACACCGACCCCCGGGGGGACCCAGTTCTTC.

This clonotype showed up just a few times. The V and J genes are TRBV3-1 and TRBJ2-1; 10 bases match TRBD1. Germline CDR1 reads LGHDT; CDR2 reads YNNKEL (reference sequence). The CDR3 consists of 15 residues. V was pared by 4 bases and J by 6 bases, with 6 bases of the junction left unmatched. In nucleotides, the CDR3 is TGTGCCAGCAGCCGCTGGACAGGGGGGAGCAATGAGCAGTTCTTC. Translating it yields CASSRWTGGSNEQFF.

The J gene is TRBJ1-4, the V gene TRBV7-2; TRBD1 agrees at 7 bases. This CDR3 has 15 residues. CDR1 is SGHTA, CDR2 FQGNSA, per germline. V dropped 4 bases and J dropped 5; count of bases not matched to a gene: 7. CDR3 sequence (DNA): TGTGCCAGCAGCTCCCAGGGGGGGAGGAATGAAAAACTGTTTTTT. Translating gives CASSSQGGRNEKLFF.

The chain joins TRBV11-3 to TRBJ2-1; tentatively, D is TRBD2 (7 bases). CDR1 and CDR2 (germline): SGHNT, YENEEA. The V gene lost 2 bases and the J gene lost 7 bases, with 21 bases spanning the gap. This CDR3 has 17 amino acids. CDR3 sequence reads: CASSLTAGAPIVNEQFF. CDR3 bases: TGTGCCAGCAGCTTAACCGCGGGGGCCCCGATTGTAAATGAGCAGTTCTTC.

The chain has TRBV3-1 and TRBJ1-6; D remains ambiguous. Germline loops: CDR1 LGHDT, CDR2 YNNKEL (reference sequence). CDR3 length equals 15 residues. V gave up 0 bases and J gave up 8 bases, with 11 bases separating them. The CDR3 here is CASSQEAGADSPLHF. CDR3 sequence (DNA): TGTGCCAGCAGCCAAGAAGCAGGCGCCGATTCACCCCTCCACTTT.

This clonotype has ten or more counts. The chain links TRBV29-1 to TRBJ2-7; TRBD2 matches at 8 bases. Trimming took 4 bases from V and 2 from J; bases not matched to a gene: 7. CDR3 length equals 14 residues. Germline V gene lookup returns CDR1 SQVTM and CDR2 ANQGSEA. The CDR3 here is CSVASAGGPYEQYF. The CDR3 DNA follows: TGCAGCGTTGCTTCGGCGGGAGGCCCCTACGAGCAGTACTTC.

The J gene is TRBJ2-7, the V gene TRBV14; D is unclear. Germline assignment: CDR1 SGHDN and CDR2 FVKESK. The V end was cut by 4 bases, the J end by 0 bases, with 19 bases between. The CDR3 length is 17 residues. In DNA, the CDR3 is TGTGCCAGCAGCCTTGACCGGCGTCCTTATTACTCCTACGAGCAGTACTTC. It specifies CASSLDRRPYYSYEQYF.

This chain uses TRBV7-9 with TRBJ2-5, with D possibly being TRBD1 (5 bases). CDR1 SEHNR and CDR2 FQNEAQ come from the germline V gene (reference sequence). The CDR3 extends over 14 amino acids. V was cut by 5 bases and J by 1 base, with 11 bases left in between. In nucleotides, the CDR3 is TGTGCCAGCAGCCGGACGGACACCCAAGAGACCCAGTACTTC. This gives the protein CASSRTDTQETQYF.

This clonotype was counted only a few times. The rearrangement joins TRBV12-5 to TRBJ1-4, with D unresolved. CDR1 is LGHNT, CDR2 FRNRAP, per germline. V was pared by 7 bases and J by 12 bases, with 15 bases between. The CDR3 extends over 12 amino acids. CDR3 sequence (DNA): TGTGCTAGTGCCAGAGATGCCGGCGAACTGTTTTTT. The encoded protein is CASARDAGELFF.

This clonotype was observed at least ten times. As DNA, the CDR3 is TGTGCCATCAGTCAGGGGAGACAGGACGAGCAGTACTTC. Protein: CAISQGRQDEQYF. The rearrangement joins TRBV10-3 to TRBJ2-7; perhaps TRBD1 as D (6 bases). V lost 5 bases and J 5 bases, leaving 13 bases between the germline ends. This CDR3 has 13 amino acids. Germline V lookup: CDR1 ENHRY, CDR2 SYGVKD.

Only a few counts were recorded for this clonotype. This chain links TRBV20-1 with TRBJ2-5; the D call may be TRBD1 or TRBD2 (5 bases each). Germline-derived CDR1 and CDR2 are DFQATT and SNEGSKA (reference sequence). V lost 2 bases and J lost 5, with 12 bases in between. The CDR3 contains 13 residues. The CDR3 coding sequence is TGCAGTGCTAGACTGGGACCGGAGGAGACCCAGTACTTC. Encoded protein: CSARLGPEETQYF.

As to this clonotype: A much larger clone is a single base away; this may be a read error. V is TRBV10-2 and J is TRBJ2-7, with D hard to call. V shed 9 bases and J shed 3 bases, with 12 bases lying between them. Germline V lookup: CDR1 WSHSY, CDR2 SAAADI. The length of the CDR3 is 12 residues. CDR3 nucleotide sequence: TGCGCCAGTACGGACGACTGCTACGAGCAGTACTTC. Protein: CASTDDCYEQYF.

J is TRBJ2-5 and V is TRBV11-2; D is tentatively TRBD1 or TRBD2 (5 bases each). This CDR3 contains 14 residues. CDR1 and CDR2 (germline): SGHAT, FQNNGV. V lost 5 bases and J lost 1, with 11 bases in between. CDR3 coding DNA: TGTGCCAGCAGCCGGGGTGACAGCCAAGAGACCCAGTACTTC. Its translation is CASSRGDSQETQYF.

Many counts were recorded for this clonotype. This sequence joins TRBV7-2 and TRBJ1-2, with a possible D match to TRBD1 (5 bases). Trimming shortened V by 5 bases and J by 6 bases, and 19 bases separated the two germline ends. CDR1 is SGHTA, CDR2 FQGNSA, per germline. CDR3 length equals 15 residues. In nucleotides, the CDR3 is TGTGCCAGCAGCAGGCCCGGGGCGGGAACAAATGGCTACACCTTC. Translated, it gives CASSRPGAGTNGYTF.